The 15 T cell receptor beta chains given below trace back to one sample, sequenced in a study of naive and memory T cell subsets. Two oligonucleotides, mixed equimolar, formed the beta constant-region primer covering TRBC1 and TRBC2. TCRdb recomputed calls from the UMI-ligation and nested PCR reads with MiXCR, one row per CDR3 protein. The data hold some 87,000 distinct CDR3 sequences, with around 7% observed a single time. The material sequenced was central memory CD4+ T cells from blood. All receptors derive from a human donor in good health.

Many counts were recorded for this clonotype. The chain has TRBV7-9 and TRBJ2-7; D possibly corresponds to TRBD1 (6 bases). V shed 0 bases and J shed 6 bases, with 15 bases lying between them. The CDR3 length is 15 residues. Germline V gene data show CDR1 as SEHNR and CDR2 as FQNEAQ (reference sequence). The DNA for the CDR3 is TGTGCCAGCAGCTTAGCGACCGCAGGGGTCGGCGAGCAGTACTTC. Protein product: CASSLATAGVGEQYF.

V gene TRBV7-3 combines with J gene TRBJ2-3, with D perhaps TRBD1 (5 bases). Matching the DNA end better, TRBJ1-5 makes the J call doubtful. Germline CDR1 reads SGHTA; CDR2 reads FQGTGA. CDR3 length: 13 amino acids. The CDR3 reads CASSLREGDTQHF. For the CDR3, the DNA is TGTGCCAGCAGCTTAAGGGAAGGGGATACGCAGCATTTT.

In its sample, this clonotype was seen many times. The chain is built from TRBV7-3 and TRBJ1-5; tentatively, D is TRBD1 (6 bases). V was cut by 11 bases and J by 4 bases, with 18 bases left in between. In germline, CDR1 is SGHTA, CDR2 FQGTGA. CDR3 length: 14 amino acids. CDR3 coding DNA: TGTGCCGGTAGAGATCAACAGGGAAATCAGCCCCAGCATTTT. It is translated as CAGRDQQGNQPQHF.

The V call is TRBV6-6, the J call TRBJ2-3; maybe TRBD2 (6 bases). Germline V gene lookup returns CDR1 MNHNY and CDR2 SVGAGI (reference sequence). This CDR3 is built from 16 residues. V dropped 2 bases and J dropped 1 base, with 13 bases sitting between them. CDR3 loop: CASSYRGARGTDTQYF. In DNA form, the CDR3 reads TGTGCCAGCAGTTACCGCGGGGCGAGGGGCACAGATACGCAGTATTTT.

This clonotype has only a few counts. This CDR3 reads CASSLPGTATEAFF. The CDR3, as DNA: TGCGCCAGCAGCTTACCCGGGACAGCCACTGAAGCTTTCTTT. The chain has TRBV5-1 and TRBJ1-1; 7 positions agree with TRBD1. Per germline, CDR1 SGHRS and CDR2 YFSETQ. V shed 2 bases and J 4 bases; nucleotides not matched to a gene: 5. The CDR3 is 14 amino acids.

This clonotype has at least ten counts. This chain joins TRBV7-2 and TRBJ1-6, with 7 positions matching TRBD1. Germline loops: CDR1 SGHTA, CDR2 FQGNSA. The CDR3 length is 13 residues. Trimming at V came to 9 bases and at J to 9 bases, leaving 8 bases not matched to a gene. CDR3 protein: CASRDREGSPLHF. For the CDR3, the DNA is TGTGCCAGTAGGGACAGAGAAGGTTCACCCCTCCACTTT.

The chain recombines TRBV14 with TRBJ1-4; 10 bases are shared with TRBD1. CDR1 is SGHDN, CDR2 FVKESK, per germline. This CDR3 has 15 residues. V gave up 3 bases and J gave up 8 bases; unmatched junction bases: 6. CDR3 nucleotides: TGTGCCAGCAGCCACAGACAGGGGGCAGGAGAAAAACTGTTTTTT. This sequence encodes CASSHRQGAGEKLFF.

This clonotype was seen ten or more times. CDR3 DNA sequence: TGTGCCAGCAGTTTAGGAGCGGGTGGGCCTGCCAGCAATCAGCCCCAGCATTTT. Its protein product is CASSLGAGGPASNQPQHF. The J gene is TRBJ1-5, the V gene TRBV12-3 or TRBV12-4; D is uncertain. The CDR3 runs 18 residues. The germline V and J ends were trimmed by 1 base and 1 base, with 17 bases remaining between them.

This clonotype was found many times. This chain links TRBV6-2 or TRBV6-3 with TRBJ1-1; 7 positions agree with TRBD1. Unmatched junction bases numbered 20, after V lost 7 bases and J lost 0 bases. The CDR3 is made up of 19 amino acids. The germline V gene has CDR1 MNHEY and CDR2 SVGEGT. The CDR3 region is CASKSGATGRMGMNTEAFF. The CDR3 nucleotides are TGTGCCAGCAAATCGGGGGCGACAGGGAGGATGGGCATGAACACTGAAGCTTTCTTT.

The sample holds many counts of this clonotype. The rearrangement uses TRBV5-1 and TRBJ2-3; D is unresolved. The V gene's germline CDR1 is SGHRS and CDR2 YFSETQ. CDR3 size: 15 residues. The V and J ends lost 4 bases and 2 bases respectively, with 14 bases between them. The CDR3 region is CASSRSDLLTDTQYF. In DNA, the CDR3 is TGCGCCAGCAGCCGCTCCGATCTGCTCACAGATACGCAGTATTTT.

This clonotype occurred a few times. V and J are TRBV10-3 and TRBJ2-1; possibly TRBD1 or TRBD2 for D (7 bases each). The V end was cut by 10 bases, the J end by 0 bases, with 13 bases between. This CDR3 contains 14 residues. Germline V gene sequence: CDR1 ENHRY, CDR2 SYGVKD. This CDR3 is CATGGVSSYNEQFF. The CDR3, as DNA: TGTGCCACAGGGGGGGTGAGCTCCTACAATGAGCAGTTCTTC.

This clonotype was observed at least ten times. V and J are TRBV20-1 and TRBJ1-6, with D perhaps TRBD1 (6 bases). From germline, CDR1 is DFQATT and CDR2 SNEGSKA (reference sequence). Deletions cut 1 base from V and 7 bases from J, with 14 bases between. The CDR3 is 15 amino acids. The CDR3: CSARVAGQLNSPLHF. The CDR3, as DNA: TGCAGTGCTAGAGTGGCGGGACAACTAAATTCACCCCTCCACTTT.

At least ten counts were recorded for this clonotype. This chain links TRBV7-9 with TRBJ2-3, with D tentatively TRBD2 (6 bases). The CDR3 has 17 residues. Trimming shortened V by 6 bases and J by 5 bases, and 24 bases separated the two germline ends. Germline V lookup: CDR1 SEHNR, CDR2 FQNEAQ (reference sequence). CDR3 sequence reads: CASRSRGAGPKGDTQYF. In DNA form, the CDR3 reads TGTGCCAGCAGATCCCGAGGGGCGGGACCCAAAGGAGATACGCAGTATTTT.

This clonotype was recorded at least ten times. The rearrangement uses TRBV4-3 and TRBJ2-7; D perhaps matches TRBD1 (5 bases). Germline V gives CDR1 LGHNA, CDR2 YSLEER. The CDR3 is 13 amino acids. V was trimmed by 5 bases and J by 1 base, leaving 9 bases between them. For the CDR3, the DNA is TGCGCCAGCAGCAGGGGTACATCCTACGAGCAGTACTTC. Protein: CASSRGTSYEQYF.

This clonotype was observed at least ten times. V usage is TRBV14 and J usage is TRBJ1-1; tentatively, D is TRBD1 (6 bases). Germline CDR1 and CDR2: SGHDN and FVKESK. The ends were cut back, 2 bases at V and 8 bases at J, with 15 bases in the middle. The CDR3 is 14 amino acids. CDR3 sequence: CASSQLQGSSEAFF. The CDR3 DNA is TGTGCCAGCAGCCAACTACAGGGCTCGAGCGAAGCTTTCTTT.